The 5 T cell receptor beta chains below were found in one sample sequenced in a study of blood T cell repertoires in COVID-19. TCRdb's table, derived via immunoSEQ multiplex PCR, lists solely in-frame clones and lacks some. The data hold about 140,000 clones, with about three quarters observed a single time. The sequencing input was peripheral blood. Every receptor here comes from a woman between 45 and 60 years old with active or convalescent COVID-19.

This clone showed up just a few times. This chain uses TRBV3-1 (or the pseudogene TRBV3-2) with TRBJ2-5; TRBD1 aligns across 9 bases. The CDR3 sequence is 16 residues long. Germline-derived CDR1 and CDR2 are LGHDT and YNNKEL (reference sequence). Trimming cost V 6 bases and J 2 bases; bases outside gene matches: 10. The DNA for the CDR3 is TGTGCCAGCAGTAGAGGACAGGGGTATATTCAAGAGACCCAGTACTTC. Its protein is CASSRGQGYIQETQYF.

This clone has just one count. The J gene is TRBJ2-1, the V gene TRBV7-2; 8 bases align to TRBD2. CDR1 and CDR2 from the germline V gene are SGHTA and FQGNSA. The junction had 6 bases not matched to a gene; V was cut back by 5 bases and J by 6 bases. This CDR3 comprises 14 residues. The CDR3 region is CASSPGGGINEQFF. CDR3 DNA sequence: TGTGCCAGCAGCCCCGGGGGGGGGATCAATGAGCAGTTCTTC.

The genes are TRBV4-3 and TRBJ1-6, with D unclear. V was cut by 0 bases and J by 5 bases, with 8 bases left in between. CDR1 LGHNA and CDR2 YSLEER come from the germline V gene. The CDR3 sequence is 15 residues long. The CDR3 DNA reads as TGCGCCAGCAGCCAAGACAGGACTGATAATTCACCCCTCCACTTT. Its protein product is CASSQDRTDNSPLHF.

This clone was picked up a small number of times. V usage is TRBV28 and J usage is TRBJ1-3; 8 nucleotides match TRBD1. The V gene's germline CDR1 is MDHEN and CDR2 SYDVKM. The trim removed 5 bases at V and 4 bases at J, leaving 16 bases unmatched. The CDR3 runs to 18 residues. DNA of the CDR3: TGTGCCAGCAGTCCCCCAATAGGCGGCAGGGGGCAAGGAAACACCATATATTTT. Translating it yields CASSPPIGGRGQGNTIYF.

The chain recombines TRBV11-2 with TRBJ2-3, with 8 positions matching TRBD2. V was pared by 4 bases and J by 2 bases, with 5 bases of the junction left unmatched. The germline gives CDR1 SGHAT, CDR2 FQNNGV. This CDR3 region has 15 residues. This CDR3 reads CASSSSGGPTDTQYF. The CDR3 nucleotides are TGTGCCAGCAGCTCCTCGGGGGGGCCCACAGATACGCAGTATTTT.